One and the same sample provided the 14 T cell receptor beta chains below, sequenced in a study of blood T cell repertoires in COVID-19. Repertoires were generated with immunoSEQ multiplex PCR, while TCRdb's copy carries only in-frame clones and drops some. The table includes about 150,000 clones, over 70% detected once. The specimen sequenced was peripheral blood. These receptors were taken from a man older than 75 with acute or convalescent COVID-19.

The genes are TRBV20-1 and TRBJ2-1, with a tentative D call TRBD2 (5 bases). CDR1 and CDR2 (germline): DFQATT, SNEGSKA (reference sequence). This CDR3 has 13 residues. Trimming took off 3 bases at V and 6 bases at J, with 12 bases between the two ends. The CDR3 nucleotides read TGCAGTGCTAGTTTCCTAGCAATCAATGAGCAGTTCTTC. It specifies CSASFLAINEQFF.

The chain employs TRBV28 and TRBJ1-3, with 9 bases lining up with TRBD1. Unmatched junction bases numbered 11, after V lost 6 bases and J lost 5 bases. CDR1 and CDR2 (germline): MDHEN, SYDVKM. The CDR3 is made up of 16 amino acids. CDR3 DNA: TGTGCCAGCAGCGCGGGACAGGGTATTAGGCGAAACACCATATATTTT. The encoded protein is CASSAGQGIRRNTIYF.

This clone showed up just a few times. The chain recombines TRBV5-5 with TRBJ2-2, with 10 bases fitting TRBD2. The germline gives CDR1 SGHKS, CDR2 YYEKEE (reference sequence). The CDR3 covers 16 residues. V lost 2 bases, J lost 7 bases, and 8 bases stayed unmatched. As DNA, the CDR3 is TGTGCCAGCAGCTTCATAGCGGGAGGACCAGGCGGGGAGCTGTTTTTT. Protein: CASSFIAGGPGGELFF. Drawing the rest from reference TRBV5-5 and TRBJ2-2, the complete variable domain is DAGVTQSPTHLIKTRGQQVTLRCSPISGHKSVSWYQQVLGQGPQFIFQYYEKEERGRGNFPDRFSARQFPNYSSELNVNALLLGDSALYLCASSFIAGGPGGELFFGEGSRLTVL.

V and J are TRBV5-1 and TRBJ2-1, with D perhaps TRBD2 (6 bases). Trimming shortened V by 4 bases and J by 1 base, and 15 bases separated the two germline ends. The CDR3 runs 16 residues. Germline V gene sequence: CDR1 SGHRS, CDR2 YFSETQ. The DNA for the CDR3 is TGCGCCAGCAGCAGTGGAGGGACCAGTTCCTACAATGAGCAGTTCTTC. Residues: CASSSGGTSSYNEQFF.

V is TRBV27 and J is TRBJ2-5, with 10 nucleotides matching TRBD1. Germline CDR1 MNHEY, CDR2 SMNVEV (reference sequence). The junction had 5 bases not matched to a gene; V was cut back by 5 bases and J by 5 bases. The CDR3 extends over 14 amino acids. CDR3 sequence (DNA): TGTGCCAGCAGTATCAGGACAGGGGGGGAGACCCAGTACTTC. Its protein is CASSIRTGGETQYF.

This clone has only one observation. This sequence joins TRBV30 and TRBJ2-1; 8 bases are a match to TRBD2. The ends lost 3 bases at V and 2 bases at J; junction bases unmatched: 0. The CDR3 is made up of 13 amino acids. The germline V gene has CDR1 GTSNPN and CDR2 SVGIG (reference sequence). The CDR3 loop is CAWRGLAYNEQFF. CDR3 DNA: TGTGCCTGGAGGGGACTAGCCTACAATGAGCAGTTCTTC.

CDR3 loop: CSVGGTLPYNEQFF. The CDR3, as DNA: TGCAGCGTTGGAGGGACTCTCCCCTACAATGAGCAGTTCTTC. The rearrangement links TRBV29-1 to TRBJ2-1, with a possible D match to TRBD2 (6 bases). Trimming stripped 4 bases from V and 2 bases from J, with 12 bases between. Germline V gene sequence: CDR1 SQVTM, CDR2 ANQGSEA. The CDR3 is 14 residues long.

The chain combines TRBV28 with TRBJ1-1, with D possibly TRBD1 on 5 matching bases. V was trimmed by 3 bases and J by 5 bases, leaving 10 bases between them. From germline, CDR1 is MDHEN and CDR2 SYDVKM. This CDR3 is 13 amino acids long. Here the CDR3 reads CASSFRVLTEAFF. CDR3 sequence (DNA): TGTGCCAGCAGTTTCAGGGTTCTTACTGAAGCTTTCTTT.

The chain couples TRBV12-3 or TRBV12-4 to TRBJ1-2; 7 nucleotides line up with TRBD1. V dropped 6 bases and J dropped 6; count of bases not matched to a gene: 7. The CDR3 length is 13 residues. This chain's CDR3 is CASRPEGANGYTF. The CDR3 DNA is TGTGCCAGCAGACCGGAGGGGGCAAATGGCTACACCTTC.

The J gene is TRBJ2-5, the V gene TRBV2; 7 bases line up with TRBD2. Losses at the gene ends were 7 bases for V and 4 bases for J; bases not matched to a gene: 9. The CDR3 covers 14 residues. In germline, CDR1 is SNHLY, CDR2 FYNNEI. CDR3: CASTGPWEGETQYF. For the CDR3, the DNA is TGTGCCAGCACCGGACCCTGGGAGGGAGAGACCCAGTACTTC.

This chain uses TRBV9 with TRBJ1-1, with TRBD1 identical over 7 bases. V trimming: 4 bases; J trimming: 3 bases; junction bases outside the gene matches: 6. The V gene's germline CDR1 is SGDLS and CDR2 YYNGEE. The CDR3 consists of 14 residues. CDR3 DNA sequence: TGTGCCAGCAGCACCTGGGACAGCTACACTGAAGCTTTCTTT. Protein: CASSTWDSYTEAFF.

This rearrangement joins TRBV27 to TRBJ1-2; D call uncertain. The CDR3 spans 14 residues. V was clipped by 3 bases and J by 4 bases, with 12 bases between them. Germline values: CDR1 MNHEY, CDR2 SMNVEV (reference sequence). CDR3 nucleotides: TGTGCCAGCAGTTTGAGTGGTTACGGCTATGGCTACACCTTC. This sequence encodes CASSLSGYGYGYTF.

The J gene is TRBJ2-5, the V gene TRBV6-6; TRBD1 matches at 7 bases. CDR1 and CDR2 (germline): MNHNY, SVGAGI (reference sequence). J lost 4 bases, V lost 5 bases, and 10 bases had no gene match. CDR3 length equals 15 residues. The CDR3 sequence is CASSPLDRSLETQYF. As DNA, the CDR3 is TGTGCCAGCAGTCCTCTGGACAGGAGTTTAGAGACCCAGTACTTC.

V usage is TRBV12-3 or TRBV12-4 and J usage is TRBJ1-2; D is possibly TRBD1 (5 bases). V shed 3 bases and J shed 8 bases, with 10 bases lying between them. CDR3 size: 12 residues. Here the CDR3 DNA reads TGTGCCAGCAGTTTTGCGGGGCACGGCTACACCTTC. It translates to CASSFAGHGYTF.